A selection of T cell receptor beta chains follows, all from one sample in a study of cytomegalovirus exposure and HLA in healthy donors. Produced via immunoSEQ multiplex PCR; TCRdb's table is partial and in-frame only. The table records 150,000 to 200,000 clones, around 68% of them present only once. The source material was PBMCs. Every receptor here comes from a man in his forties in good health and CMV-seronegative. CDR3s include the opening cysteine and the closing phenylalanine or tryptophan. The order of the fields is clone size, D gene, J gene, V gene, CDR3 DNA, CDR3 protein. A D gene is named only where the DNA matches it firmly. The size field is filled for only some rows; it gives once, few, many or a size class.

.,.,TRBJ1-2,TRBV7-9,TGTTCCAGCAGCTTTTCGATGGAGAACTATGGCTACACCTTC,CSSSFSMENYGYTF
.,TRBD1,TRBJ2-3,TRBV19,TGTGCCAGAACCCCGCAGGGGGTAGACACAGATACGCAGTATTTT,CARTPQGVDTDTQYF
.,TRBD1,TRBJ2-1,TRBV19,TGTGCCAGTAGTATAGCCGGGACAGGGGCCTACAATGAGCAGTTCTTC,CASSIAGTGAYNEQFF
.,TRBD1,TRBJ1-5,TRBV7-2,TGTGCCAGCAGCTTAGAGGGACAGGACAATCAGCCCCAGCATTTT,CASSLEGQDNQPQHF
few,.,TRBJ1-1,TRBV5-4,TGTGCCAGCAGCTTGGATCAGGGCCGGGCGAACACTGAAGCTTTCTTT,CASSLDQGRANTEAFF
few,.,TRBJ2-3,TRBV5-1,TGCGCCAGCAGCTTAGACGGGAATAGTGGGACAGATACGCAGTATTTT,CASSLDGNSGTDTQYF
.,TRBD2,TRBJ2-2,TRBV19,TGTGCCACGACTAGCGGGACTTTGAGAACCGGGGAGCTGTTTTTT,CATTSGTLRTGELFF
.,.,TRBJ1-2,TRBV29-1,TGCAGCGTTCTGATGACACAAATCAACGGCTACACCTTC,CSVLMTQINGYTF
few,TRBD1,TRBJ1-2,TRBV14,TGTGCCAGCAGCCCAGGGGGCCATGGCTACACCTTC,CASSPGGHGYTF
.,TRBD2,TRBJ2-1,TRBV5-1,TGCGCCAGCAGCTTGGGGGGCCTAGCGGGGACGAGTGAGCAGTTCTTC,CASSLGGLAGTSEQFF
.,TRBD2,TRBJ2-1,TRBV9,TGTGCCAGCAGCGTAGCTAGCGGGGGGAACAATGAGCAGTTCTTC,CASSVASGGNNEQFF
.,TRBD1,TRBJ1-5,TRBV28,TGTGCCAGCGTAACCGGGACAGTAAATCAGCCCCAGCATTTT,CASVTGTVNQPQHF
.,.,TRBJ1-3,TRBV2,TGTGCCAGCACGACAGGAAACTCTGGAAACACCATATATTTT,CASTTGNSGNTIYF
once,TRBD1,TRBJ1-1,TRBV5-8,TGTGCCAGCAGCTTGGCAGGGGGCGAGACTGAAGCTTTCTTT,CASSLAGGETEAFF
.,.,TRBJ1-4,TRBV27,TGTGCCAGCAGTTTATGTCGGGGTTTAGGGGGTGAAAAACTGTTTTTT,CASSLCRGLGGEKLFF
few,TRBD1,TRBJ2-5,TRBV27,TGTGCCAGCGCCTCGGACTCAGGGGGCTGGGGAGAGACCCAGTACTTC,CASASDSGGWGETQYF
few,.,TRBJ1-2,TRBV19,TGTGCCAGTAGTTTCGGCCAGAGGGGCTACACCTTC,CASSFGQRGYTF
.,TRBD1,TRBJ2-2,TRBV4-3,TGCGCCAGCAGCCAAGACCCCGGGACAGAGAGCGGGGAGCTGTTTTTT,CASSQDPGTESGELFF
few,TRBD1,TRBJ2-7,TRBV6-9,TGTGCCAGCAGCCCCCCCCCGTGGACAGGGGGTTATTACGAGCAGTACTTC,CASSPPPWTGGYYEQYF
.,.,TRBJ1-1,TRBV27,TGTGCCAGCAGTTTAGCAGGGATGAACACTGAAGCTTTCTTT,CASSLAGMNTEAFF
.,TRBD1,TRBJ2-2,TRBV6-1,TGTGCCACTTCGGGACAGGGGGACACCGGGGAGCTGTTTTTT,CATSGQGDTGELFF
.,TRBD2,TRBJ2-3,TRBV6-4,TGTGCCAGGGGGGGGGTGGAGAGCCTCCAACGACCCACAGATACGCAGTATTTT,CARGGVESLQRPTDTQYF
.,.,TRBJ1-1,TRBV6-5,TGTGCCAGCAGTAGGACAAGAAACACTGAAGCTTTCTTT,CASSRTRNTEAFF
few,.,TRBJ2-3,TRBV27,TGTGCCAGCCGTAGTATCACAGATACGCAGTATTTT,CASRSITDTQYF
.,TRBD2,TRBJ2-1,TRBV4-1,TGCGCCAGCAGCCACACCACCCTATCTAGCGGAGATTACAATGAGCAGTTCTTC,CASSHTTLSSGDYNEQFF
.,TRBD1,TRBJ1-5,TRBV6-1,TGTGCCAGCAGTGAAGCGGGACAGGATAATCAGCCCCAGCATTTT,CASSEAGQDNQPQHF
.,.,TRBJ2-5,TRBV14,TGTGCCAGCAGCCTCTCTACGGGTACAGGGTTAGAGACCCAGTACTTC,CASSLSTGTGLETQYF
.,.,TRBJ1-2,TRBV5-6,TGTGCCAGCAGCTTTAACGTCTTGGCCAACTATGGCTACACCTTC,CASSFNVLANYGYTF
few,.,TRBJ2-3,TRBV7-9,TGTGCCAGCAGCTTACCAATCACAGATACGCAGTATTTT,CASSLPITDTQYF
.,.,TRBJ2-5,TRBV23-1,TGCGCCAGCAGTCATCCCCTCAGGGGAAGGGCCCAGTACTTC,CASSHPLRGRAQYF